The 11 T cell receptor beta chains listed next were all sequenced from one sample in a study of T cells in Graves' hyperthyroidism and ophthalmopathy. RNA transcripts yielded amplified TCR beta CDR3 regions. During a first-round RT-PCR of the TCR CDR3, the HTBI primer set was used. TCRdb reprocessed the multiplex PCR reads via MiXCR and lists one record per CDR3 protein. The sample comprises about 500,000 distinct CDR3 sequences, about 15% of which are singletons, and under 20% rests with the top ten. Specimen: blood. All receptors derive from a woman younger than 30 with Graves' ophthalmopathy.

This clonotype has more than one count but fewer than ten. This chain joins TRBV6-1 and TRBJ2-1; the match to TRBD2 covers 9 bases. The junction had 8 bases not matched to a gene; V was cut back by 2 bases and J by 9 bases. Germline-derived CDR1 and CDR2 are MNHNS and SASEGT. The CDR3 sequence is 15 residues long. DNA for the CDR3: TGTGCCAGCAGTGAATGGCGGGGGGGCCGCGGTGAGCAGTTCTTC. It is translated as CASSEWRGGRGEQFF.

This clonotype showed up just once. The V gene is TRBV7-2, the J gene TRBJ2-1; D perhaps matches TRBD2 (6 bases). This CDR3 comprises 18 residues. Germline CDR1 and CDR2: SGHTA and FQGNSA. V lost 7 bases to trimming and J lost 8 bases, with 30 bases between them. The CDR3 here is CASISSGHGAGRLDEQFF. The DNA for the CDR3 is TGTGCCAGCATCTCCAGCGGGCACGGGGCGGGAAGGCTGGATGAGCAGTTCTTC.

This clonotype was seen a handful of times. The gene calls are TRBV19 and TRBJ2-6; the D gene is possibly TRBD1 (6 bases). Between the trimmed V and J ends, which lost 10 bases and 1 base, there was a span of 11 bases. Per the germline V gene, CDR1 is LNHDA and CDR2 is SQIVND (reference sequence). The CDR3 sequence is 14 residues long. As DNA, the CDR3 is TGTGCCACTCATACAGGGTCTGGGGCCAACGTCCTGACTTTC. Protein sequence: CATHTGSGANVLTF.

This clonotype was counted only a few times. An end of the junction differs from the germline gene, which may be a read error. The chain links TRBV7-2 to TRBJ2-6; TRBD2 matches at 7 bases. Germline-derived CDR1 and CDR2 are SGHTA and FQGNSA. This CDR3 contains 16 residues. CDR3 nucleotide sequence: TGTGCCAGCAGCGAAAGCGGGATCTCTGGGACCAACGTCCTGACTTTC. As protein: CASSESGISGTNVLTF.

This chain connects TRBV24-1 to TRBJ1-3; D is undetermined. CDR1 KGHDR and CDR2 SFDVKD come from the germline V gene. V lost 8 bases to trimming and J lost 4 bases, with 11 bases between them. There are 13 residues in the CDR3. This CDR3 reads CATTRGPGNTIYF. For the CDR3, the DNA is TGTGCCACCACACGCGGGCCCGGAAACACCATATATTTT.

This clonotype was recorded a few times. The rearrangement joins TRBV4-1 to TRBJ1-1; tentative D call: TRBD1 (5 bases). From germline, CDR1 is MGHRA and CDR2 YSYEKL. The CDR3 extends over 15 amino acids. V dropped 4 bases and J dropped 0 bases, with 12 bases sitting between them. The CDR3 here is CASSLDSSMNTEAFF. Here the CDR3 DNA reads TGCGCCAGCAGCCTTGACAGTTCCATGAACACTGAAGCTTTCTTT.

This clonotype was recorded many times. The rearrangement links TRBV11-2 to TRBJ1-2; D call uncertain. The CDR3 totals 15 residues. V lost 5 bases and J lost 4, with 17 bases in between. Germline V gene data show CDR1 as SGHAT and CDR2 as FQNNGV. The CDR3, as DNA: TGTGCCAGCAGCCCTCAATCCGGCCCTAGCTATGGCTACACCTTC. It yields the protein CASSPQSGPSYGYTF.

This chain joins TRBV5-6 and TRBJ1-1; 7 bases are shared with TRBD1. V shed 2 bases and J 2 bases; nucleotides not matched to a gene: 6. Germline CDR1 SGHDT, CDR2 YYEEEE. There are 15 residues in the CDR3. In DNA form, the CDR3 reads TGTGCCAGCAGCTTATTACAGGGGTTCAACACTGAAGCTTTCTTT. This gives the protein CASSLLQGFNTEAFF.

This clonotype has only a few counts. The rearrangement joins TRBV25-1 to TRBJ2-7; 10 nucleotides line up with TRBD2. The CDR3 is 15 amino acids. Germline V gives CDR1 MGHDK, CDR2 SYGVNS. The V and J ends lost 4 bases and 2 bases, in that order; junction bases with no gene match: 5. CDR3 protein: CASSATSGVPYEQYF. The CDR3 bases are TGTGCCAGCAGTGCTACTAGCGGGGTCCCCTACGAGCAGTACTTC.

This clonotype was picked up a small number of times. This chain connects TRBV12-3 or TRBV12-4 to TRBJ1-5; 10 positions match TRBD1. Germline trimming cut 9 bases from V and 1 base from J; bases unmatched to any gene: 6. This CDR3 spans 15 amino acids. The CDR3 loop is CASSRQGASNQPQHF. The CDR3 DNA follows: TGTGCCAGTAGTAGACAGGGGGCGAGCAATCAGCCCCAGCATTTT.

The rearrangement joins TRBV9 to TRBJ2-3, with TRBD1 as a possible D gene (6 bases). Germline values: CDR1 SGDLS, CDR2 YYNGEE. Trimming removed 3 bases from V and 0 bases from J, with 17 bases in between. CDR3 length: 17 residues. CDR3 nucleotide sequence: TGTGCCAGCAGCGCCCGTTACAGGGAAGCCAGCACAGATACGCAGTATTTT. Translation gives CASSARYREASTDTQYF.